Listed below are T cell receptor beta chains from one sample, sequenced in a study of blood T cells in healthy people across ages. TCRdb recomputed calls from the 5' RACE reads with MiXCR, one row per CDR3 protein. The table lists 1.5 million to 1.9 million distinct CDR3 sequences, roughly 43% of them singletons. The sample taken for sequencing was blood. The receptors derive from a woman younger than 35 in good health. Each CDR3 is given without its conserved first and last residue.

v_call	j_call	cdr3_aa
TRBV5-1	TRBJ1-6	ASKVETSSSYNSPLH
TRBV6-2/TRBV6-3	TRBJ1-5	ASSPTGFGISNQPQH
TRBV18	TRBJ2-4	ASSPRVQDIQY
TRBV7-2	TRBJ1-2	ASSLDYRGYGYT
TRBV11-2	TRBJ2-1	ASSKRALGTKISLSSYNEQF
TRBV20-1	TRBJ2-3	SARDEGDTQY
TRBV20-1	.	SGRGRGGSYNEQY
TRBV5-1	TRBJ2-3	ASSLVGRSGTDTQY
TRBV18	TRBJ2-3	ASSGLGDTQY
TRBV21-1	TRBJ1-6	ASSNASDRTYVNSPLH
TRBV12-3/TRBV12-4	TRBJ1-2	ASTTGLYGYT
TRBV7-2	.	ASSSSGRAVETQY
TRBV7-2	.	ASSSPRRETQY
TRBV7-2	TRBJ1-2	ASSGLGWTNYGYT
TRBV20-1	TRBJ2-7	SARASDGSSYEQY
TRBV7-9	TRBJ2-7	ASSLLAELWYEQY
TRBV27	TRBJ2-6	ASSTDYSGANVLT
TRBV5-5	TRBJ1-1	ASSLVPGDYEAF
TRBV30	TRBJ2-7	AWSAPDRGGYEQY
TRBV15	TRBJ1-1	ATRQDMNTEAF
TRBV11-2	TRBJ2-2	ASSLVGINTGELF
TRBV29-1	TRBJ1-2	SVSGRANYGYT
TRBV27	TRBJ1-1	ASSAYRGGYAF
TRBV9	TRBJ2-1	ASSTRTSGGYNEQF
TRBV4-1	TRBJ2-1	ASSLHQYNEQF
TRBV3-1	TRBJ1-1	ASSHWDRTGWGAF
TRBV5-1	TRBJ2-1	ASSPEVLATYEQF
TRBV9	TRBJ2-1	ASSGGAGSYNEQF
TRBV11-2	TRBJ1-1	ASGPQGDEAF
TRBV7-2	TRBJ1-5	ASSLGSMAGNSNQPQH
TRBV29-1	TRBJ2-5	SVAVTRNEQY
TRBV28	TRBJ2-5	ASSLGLLAREETQY
TRBV29-1	TRBJ1-4	SVAVPRHEKLF
TRBV5-1	TRBJ2-7	ASTLDGNSYEQY
TRBV28	TRBJ2-7	ASSLSFRPYEQY
TRBV4-3	TRBJ1-3	ASSQDRGTGNTVY
TRBV7-9	.	ASRTPSSYNEQY
TRBV6-6	TRBJ2-7	ASPLPGGYEQY